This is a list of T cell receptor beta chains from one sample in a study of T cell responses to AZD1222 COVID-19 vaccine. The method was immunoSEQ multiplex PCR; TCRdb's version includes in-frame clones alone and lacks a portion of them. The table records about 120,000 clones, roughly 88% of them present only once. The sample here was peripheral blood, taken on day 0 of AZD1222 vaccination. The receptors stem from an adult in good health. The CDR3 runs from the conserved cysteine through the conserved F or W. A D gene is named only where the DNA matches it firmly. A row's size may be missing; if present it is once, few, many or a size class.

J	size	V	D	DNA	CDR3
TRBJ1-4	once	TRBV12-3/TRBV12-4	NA	TGTGCCAGCAGTTTAAAGGGATGGCGTAAACTGTTTTTT	CASSLKGWRKLFF
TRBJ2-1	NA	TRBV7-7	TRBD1	TGTGCCAGCAGCCTTACAGGGGCCGGGGAGCAGTTCTTC	CASSLTGAGEQFF
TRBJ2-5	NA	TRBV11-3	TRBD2	TGTGCCAGCAGCCAAAGCGGGGTGGAGACCCAGTACTTC	CASSQSGVETQYF
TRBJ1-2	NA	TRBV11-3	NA	TGTGCCAGCAGCTTAGGGTGGACGGGAGCTAACTATGGCTACACCTTC	CASSLGWTGANYGYTF
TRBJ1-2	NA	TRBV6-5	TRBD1	TGTGCCAGCAGCCCAACCGGACAGGGCCCTTCCGGCTACACCTTC	CASSPTGQGPSGYTF
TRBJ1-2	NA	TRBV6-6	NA	TGTGCCAGCAGTTCGAAACAGCTCTATGGCTACACCTTC	CASSSKQLYGYTF
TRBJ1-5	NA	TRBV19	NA	TGTGCCAGTAGTATAGCGGGCAGGTCCACTGAGCCCCAGCATTTT	CASSIAGRSTEPQHF
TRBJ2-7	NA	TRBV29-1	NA	TGCAGCGCCGCGCGGACAGAAGCCTACGAGCAGTACTTC	CSAARTEAYEQYF
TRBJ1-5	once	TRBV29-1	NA	TGCAGCGTTGCCGCGGGACCGAGCAATCAGCCCCAGCATTTT	CSVAAGPSNQPQHF
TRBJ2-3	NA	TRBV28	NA	TGTGCCAGCAGTTGGCAGTTACCATTCACAGATACGCAGTATTTT	CASSWQLPFTDTQYF
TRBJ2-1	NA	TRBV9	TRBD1	TGTGCCAGCAGCGTGACAGGGGGCTTTTACAATGAGCAGTTCTTC	CASSVTGGFYNEQFF
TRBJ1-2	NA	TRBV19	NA	TGTGCCAGTAGCCCCACGGGGGGGAGCTATGGCTACACCTTC	CASSPTGGSYGYTF
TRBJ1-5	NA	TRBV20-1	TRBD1	TGCAGTGCTAGTAGGGGACAGGGTTCTCAGCCCCAGCATTTT	CSASRGQGSQPQHF
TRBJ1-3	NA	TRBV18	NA	TGTGCCAGCTCACCACTGCCCGGGGATCTAGGAAACACCATATATTTT	CASSPLPGDLGNTIYF
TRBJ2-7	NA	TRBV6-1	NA	TGTGCCAGCAGTGAAAGGGGTTACGAGCAGTACTTC	CASSERGYEQYF
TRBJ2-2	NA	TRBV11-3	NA	TGTGCCAGCAGCTCGGAGGACACCGGGGAGCTGTTTTTT	CASSSEDTGELFF
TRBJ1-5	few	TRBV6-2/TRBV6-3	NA	TGTGCCAGCAGTTACAATTGGGGCAGCAATCAGCCCCAGCATTTT	CASSYNWGSNQPQHF
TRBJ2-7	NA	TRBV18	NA	TGTGCCAGCTCACCAGGTAGACTCTCCTACGAGCAGTACTTC	CASSPGRLSYEQYF
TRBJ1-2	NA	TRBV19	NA	TGTGCCAGTACGGGGCTGCGAACAGACTATGGCTACACCTTC	CASTGLRTDYGYTF
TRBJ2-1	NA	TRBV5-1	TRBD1	TGCGCCAGCAGCACGGGACAGGGGAATGAGCAGTTCTTC	CASSTGQGNEQFF
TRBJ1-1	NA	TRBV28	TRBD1	TGTGCCAGCAGTCTCGGACAGGCCCTTGAAGCTTTCTTT	CASSLGQALEAFF
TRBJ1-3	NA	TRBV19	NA	TGTGCCAGTACCGCAGGGGATAGCTCTGGAAACACCATATATTTT	CASTAGDSSGNTIYF
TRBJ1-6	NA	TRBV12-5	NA	TGTGCTAGTGGTTTAGGACAGCCTAATTCACCCCTCCACTTT	CASGLGQPNSPLHF
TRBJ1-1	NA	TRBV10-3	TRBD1	TGTGCCATCAGTGGTTCAGGGGGTGCGGACACTGAAGCTTTCTTT	CAISGSGGADTEAFF
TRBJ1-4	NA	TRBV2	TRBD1	TGTGCCAGTAGACAGGGGGGCGAAAAACTGTTTTTT	CASRQGGEKLFF
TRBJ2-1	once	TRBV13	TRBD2	TGTGCCAGCAGCTTAGGTCTAGCGGGAGGGTACAATGAGCAGTTCTTC	CASSLGLAGGYNEQFF